Listed here are 28 T cell receptor beta chains from one sample, sequenced in a study of tumor and adjacent non-tumor tissue in lung cancer (dated by TCRdb to between 2017 and 2018). The method was multiplex PCR. The data were produced on an Illumina HiSeq 2500. TCRbeta libraries were constructed through three rounds of nested PCR with primers (Table S4) according to protocols modified from ARM-PCR. TCRdb applied fastp at Q25 and MiXCR to the public reads, then kept only in-frame beta chains. Every distinct CDR3 protein forms one entry, paired with its most common genes and DNA. In all, the sample holds more than 35,000 distinct CDR3 sequences, and roughly 60% of those were seen once. Under 20% of the sample comes from the top ten. RNA was extracted from bulk unsorted tissue and checked for quality with a NanoDrop ND-1000 and an Agilent 2100. Normal lung samples were distant non-tumor tissue taken more than 3 cm from the tumor edge.

The sequenced sample consisted of distant non-tumor lung tissue. The receptors shown here come from a middle-aged woman with non-small cell lung cancer.

The chain carries TRBV7-9 and TRBJ1-5; TRBD1 matches 8 bases. Germline assignment: CDR1 SEHNR and CDR2 FQNEAQ (reference sequence). The J segment lost 3 bases and the V segment lost 0 bases, leaving 7 bases of the junction unmatched. The CDR3 extends over 17 amino acids. DNA for the CDR3: TGTGCCAGCAGCTTAGCAAGGCCAGGGGGCGTCAATCAGCCCCAGCATTTT. Protein product: CASSLARPGGVNQPQHF.

As for this clonotype: Germline and junction disagree at one end, which may indicate a read error. This chain links TRBV4-1 with TRBJ2-1; D possibly corresponds to TRBD1 (5 bases). The germline V gene encodes CDR1 MGHRA and CDR2 YSYEKL. This CDR3 has 16 amino acids. The CDR3 DNA is TGCGCCAGCAGCCAAGATGCGACAGTTACAAACAATGAGCAGTCCTTC. The encoded protein is CASSQDATVTNNEQSF.

V is TRBV5-1 and J is TRBJ2-1; D gene unclear. V gave up 2 bases and J gave up 4 bases, with 13 bases separating them. This CDR3 contains 15 residues. Germline V gene data show CDR1 as SGHRS and CDR2 as YFSETQ. The CDR3 region has the DNA TGCGCCAGCAGCTTAATAGTGGGATTATACAATGAGCAGTTCTTC. Protein sequence: CASSLIVGLYNEQFF.

A word on this clonotype: This CDR3 fails to terminate in the conserved phenylalanine or tryptophan, so it likely reflects a read error. The chain recombines TRBV6-1 with TRBJ2-3; D gene unclear. Trimming left V 11 bases short and J 1 base short, with 13 bases between. Germline V CDR1 and CDR2: MNHNS, SASEGT. This CDR3 is 13 amino acids long. Here the CDR3 DNA reads TGTGCCTGCGGTAGTGGGCGCACAGATACGCAGTATCTT. Amino acid sequence: CACGSGRTDTQYL.

Details on this clonotype: The conserved closing phenylalanine or tryptophan is absent in this CDR3, likely reflecting a read error. This CDR3 reads CASSLTQVFLETQYL. CDR3 sequence (DNA): TGTGCCAGCAGTTTAACCCAGGTCTTCCTAGAGACCCAGTACCTC. This chain links TRBV28 with TRBJ2-5; D ambiguous. Between the trimmed V and J ends, which lost 2 bases and 4 bases, there was a span of 14 bases. This CDR3 contains 15 residues. Germline V gene data show CDR1 as MDHEN and CDR2 as SYDVKM.

This clonotype was seen at least ten times. V is TRBV6-5 and J is TRBJ1-4; D unclear. The V gene's germline CDR1 is MNHEY and CDR2 SVGAGI. The CDR3 runs to 15 residues. V was clipped by 2 bases and J by 5 bases, with 12 bases between them. CDR3 sequence reads: CASSYVDGLNEKLFF. Written as DNA, the CDR3 is TGTGCCAGCAGTTACGTAGACGGCCTAAATGAAAAACTGTTTTTT.

As concerns this clonotype: An end of the junction differs from the germline gene, which may be a read error. The chain is built from TRBV4-2 and TRBJ2-1; 13 positions match TRBD2. Germline CDR1 is LGHNA and CDR2 is YNFKEQ. The CDR3 has 21 residues. The CDR3 region has the DNA TGTGCCAACAGCCAATACAGTGGACTAGCGGGAGACAGTGGCACCTACAATGAGCAGTTCTTC. Translated, it gives CANSQYSGLAGDSGTYNEQFF.

This clonotype was found once. The chain uses TRBV6-5 and TRBJ2-7, with D perhaps TRBD1 (5 bases). Between the trimmed V and J ends, which lost 6 bases and 4 bases, there was a span of 16 bases. In germline, CDR1 is MNHEY, CDR2 SVGAGI. The CDR3 runs 14 residues. DNA of the CDR3: TGTGCCAGCAGCTCCTCAGGTAAGGGGTACGAGCAGTACTTC. It is translated as CASSSSGKGYEQYF.

This clonotype was counted only a few times. A read error may account for a junction end that differs from germline. The chain is built from TRBV11-2 and TRBJ2-3, with D perhaps TRBD1 or TRBD2 (5 bases each). The CDR3 is 13 amino acids. The V gene's germline CDR1 is SGHAT and CDR2 FQNNGV. CDR3 coding DNA: TGTACCAGCAGCTCTCAGGGAGCAGATACTCAGTATTTT. This codes for CTSSSQGADTQYF.

At least ten counts were recorded for this clonotype. V gene TRBV6-5 combines with J gene TRBJ2-3, with TRBD2 identical over 13 bases. This CDR3 has 16 amino acids. CDR1 and CDR2 from the germline V gene are MNHEY and SVGAGI. Trimming took 0 bases from V and 7 from J; bases not matched to a gene: 4. The CDR3 protein is CASSYSGLAGFNTQYF. As DNA, the CDR3 is TGTGCCAGCAGTTACTCGGGACTAGCGGGGTTCAATACGCAGTATTTT.

The chain employs TRBV6-1 and TRBJ2-7, with TRBD1 as a possible D gene (5 bases). V shed 7 bases and J shed 3 bases, with 19 bases lying between them. Germline values: CDR1 MNHNS, CDR2 SASEGT. This CDR3 has 15 residues. The CDR3 DNA reads as TGTGCCAGCAATGTCGCCAGGGTTGACCACTACGAGCAGTACTTC. This sequence encodes CASNVARVDHYEQYF.

Notes on this clonotype: At one boundary the junction diverges from the germline segment, which might be a read error. The CDR3 protein is CAISYLGQENTGELFF. For the CDR3, the DNA is TGTGCCATCAGTTACCTGGGACAAGAGAACACCGGGGAGCTGTTTTTT. V is TRBV6-5 and J is TRBJ2-2, with D possibly TRBD1 on 6 matching bases. CDR1 MNHEY and CDR2 SVGAGI come from the germline V gene. This CDR3 is 16 amino acids long.

The rearrangement links TRBV11-3 to TRBJ2-7; 8 bases are shared with TRBD2. Per germline, CDR1 SGHNT and CDR2 YENEEA. V lost 5 bases, J lost 7 bases, and 7 bases stayed unmatched. The CDR3 runs 13 residues. CDR3 sequence reads: CASSLSRGGEQYF. The CDR3 nucleotides read TGTGCCAGCAGCCTTTCACGGGGGGGAGAGCAGTACTTC.

This clonotype was counted only a few times. A much larger clone differs by one base, so this may be a read error. The rearrangement uses TRBV6-6 and TRBJ2-7; a possible D gene is TRBD2 (6 bases). The CDR3 length is 14 residues. The germline gives CDR1 MNHNY, CDR2 SVGAGI (reference sequence). CDR3 amino acids: CANSYLPDYGEQYF. As DNA, the CDR3 is TGTGCCAACAGTTACCTCCCGGACTACGGCGAGCAGTACTTC.

This clonotype was observed a handful of times. A much larger clone lies one base from this, so it may be a read error. V usage is TRBV5-6 and J usage is TRBJ2-7; TRBD1 agrees at 7 bases. The CDR3 is made up of 15 amino acids. After removal of 7 bases from V and 1 base from J, the junction contained 11 bases not matched to a gene. Germline-derived CDR1 and CDR2 are SGHDT and YYEEEE. CDR3 amino acids: CASGKLQGFSYEQYF. The CDR3 bases are TGTGCCAGCGGCAAACTACAGGGGTTTTCCTACGAGCAGTACTTC.

Turning to this clonotype: The junction shows a germline mismatch at one end, possibly a read error. The chain has TRBV6-6 and TRBJ2-3, with a possible D match to TRBD1 (6 bases). The CDR3 totals 14 residues. CDR1 MNHNY and CDR2 SVGAGI come from the germline V gene (reference sequence). CDR3 sequence reads: CVSSPTGLTDAQYF. The CDR3 DNA is TGTGTCAGCAGTCCAACAGGGCTCACAGATGCGCAGTATTTT.

This clonotype is medium-sized by share. CDR3 protein: CSVPRTSRGGGQYF. The DNA for the CDR3 is TGCAGCGTCCCAAGGACTAGCAGAGGAGGGGGCCAGTACTTC. The chain employs TRBV29-1 and TRBJ2-5; TRBD2 matches 8 bases. CDR3 length: 14 residues. CDR1 and CDR2 from the germline V gene are SQVTM and ANQGSEA. The ends lost 6 bases at V and 10 bases at J; junction bases unmatched: 16.

This clonotype was found a few times. A read error may produce the germline difference seen at one junction end. The chain joins TRBV6-5 to TRBJ1-1; no clear D gene. The CDR3 runs to 13 residues. Germline V CDR1 and CDR2: MNHEY, SVGAGI. The CDR3 protein is CASSRTPNTEALF. CDR3 in DNA: TGTGCCAGCAGCCGCACACCAAACACTGAAGCTCTCTTT.

Notes on this clonotype: The junction departs from the called germline gene at one end, perhaps through a read error. This chain links TRBV11-1 with TRBJ2-1; 11 bases fit TRBD2. The CDR3 has 15 residues. CDR1 and CDR2 from the germline V gene are SGHAT and FQDESV (reference sequence). CDR3 nucleotide sequence: TGTGCCACCAGCGTTAGCGGGAGGGTTTTGGATGTGCAGTTCTTC. Translation: CATSVSGRVLDVQFF.

Note on this clonotype: A much larger clone differs from this one at a single base, so this may be a read error. CDR3 DNA sequence: TGTGCCAGCAGCTTTCGCCGTAGCCTCTCTGGGGTCAACGTCCTGACTTTC. It yields the protein CASSFRRSLSGVNVLTF. The chain recombines TRBV5-6 with TRBJ2-6; D uncertain. This CDR3 has 17 amino acids. CDR1 and CDR2 from the germline V gene are SGHDT and YYEEEE.

As to this clonotype: A much more abundant neighbour one base away suggests this may be a read error. J is TRBJ1-2 and V is TRBV20-1, with a possible D match to TRBD1 (6 bases). V lost 5 bases and J 7 bases, leaving 17 bases between the germline ends. This CDR3 is built from 13 residues. Germline CDR1 is DFQATT and CDR2 is SNEGSKA (reference sequence). CDR3 sequence reads: CSAGEKTGFGYTF. The CDR3 region has the DNA TGCAGTGCTGGGGAAAAGACAGGTTTTGGCTACACCTTC.

About this clonotype: Mismatch with germline at one junction end may stem from a read error. This chain links TRBV4-1 with TRBJ2-2, with a weak D call TRBD2 (5 bases). The CDR3 runs to 13 residues. Germline lookup yields CDR1 MGHRA and CDR2 YSYEKL. The CDR3 region is CASRGSGTGELLF. CDR3 coding DNA: TGCGCCAGCAGGGGATCAGGCACCGGGGAGCTGTTATTT.

This clonotype was seen a single time. This sequence may be a read error, since a much larger clone differs from it by one base. This chain links TRBV5-6 with TRBJ2-7; 7 bases agree with TRBD1. Germline V gives CDR1 SGHDT, CDR2 YYEEEE. CDR3 length: 15 amino acids. For the CDR3, the DNA is TGTGCCAGCAGCTTTACAGGGGTCCTCTCCTACAAGCAGTACTTC. This codes for CASSFTGVLSYKQYF.

Note on this clonotype: A read error may produce the germline difference seen at one junction end. The rearrangement uses TRBV6-5 and TRBJ2-1; tentative D call: TRBD2 (6 bases). Germline-derived CDR1 and CDR2 are MNHEY and SVGAGI. The CDR3 has 17 amino acids. CDR3: CTSCLSGSASSYNEQFF. CDR3 nucleotides: TGTACCAGCTGTCTTAGCGGCTCTGCCAGCTCCTACAATGAGCAGTTCTTC.

A note on this clonotype: Germline and junction disagree at one end, which may indicate a read error. The chain is built from TRBV28 and TRBJ1-5; D might be TRBD1 (5 bases). The CDR3 has 15 residues. The germline CDR1 and CDR2 sequences are MDHEN and SYDVKM. The CDR3 DNA reads TGTGCCAGCAGTTTACGGAGGGGAGGAGGGCAGCCCCCGCATTTT. Residues: CASSLRRGGGQPPHF.

In this sample, this clonotype turned up once. The CDR3 end shows no conserved phenylalanine or tryptophan, and so a read error is likely. The DNA is left out, because the CDR3 cannot be placed on it with certainty; the CDR3 is given as TCRdb lists it. The chain links TRBV11-2 to TRBJ2-6. The CDR3 is 15 residues long, counting both termini. Germline V gives CDR1 SGHAT, CDR2 FQNNGV. The CDR3 loop reads CASSFPGSGANVPTL.

This clonotype was recorded many times. V is TRBV6-5 and J is TRBJ1-2; 9 nucleotides line up with TRBD1. Germline lookup yields CDR1 MNHEY and CDR2 SVGAGI. The CDR3 extends over 14 amino acids. The V and J ends lost 2 bases and 8 bases, in that order; junction bases with no gene match: 6. The DNA for the CDR3 is TGTGCCAGCAGTTACACAGGGGGCTTAGAGGGCTACACCTTC. This sequence encodes CASSYTGGLEGYTF.

This clonotype was seen many times. The chain is built from TRBV20-1 and TRBJ1-1; 7 nucleotides agree with TRBD1. Germline assignment: CDR1 DFQATT and CDR2 SNEGSKA (reference sequence). The V and J ends lost 6 bases and 4 bases, in that order; junction bases with no gene match: 8. CDR3 size: 13 residues. DNA of the CDR3: TGCAGTGCGAGGCGACAGGGTGGCACTGAAGCTTTCTTT. Its protein product is CSARRQGGTEAFF.